The source of this T cell receptor beta chain is a study of T cells after yellow fever vaccination. On the study more broadly: The fractions with low cell numbers were processed using SMART-Seq v4 Ultra Low Input.

Findings of the study overall: Booster samples showed a return of most primary-vaccination clones (about 97% CD4, 80% to 90% CD8). It was a weaker secondary response, yet one that peaked faster, at day 5 versus 15.

The TCR cDNA carried a universal primer site and UMIs from 5'RACE template switching. One entry per CDR3 protein results from TCRdb running MiXCR on the 5' RACE reads. The sample consists of some 670,000 distinct CDR3 sequences, 12% of them appearing once. This clonotype was seen ten or more times. Its antigen is not known. The CDR3 consists of 15 residues. V was clipped by 2 bases and J by 4 bases, with 12 bases between them. Germline lookup yields CDR1 SGHAT and CDR2 FQNNGV. Sequencing was performed on PBMCs, taken on the day of the yellow fever booster vaccination. This chain joins TRBV11-2 and TRBJ2-1, with D tentatively TRBD2 (6 bases). This sequence originates from a man younger than 45 who received the YFV17D yellow fever vaccine. CDR3 in amino acids: CASSLRTGGYNEQFF. CDR3 bases: TGTGCCAGCAGCTTAAGGACCGGAGGGTACAATGAGCAGTTCTTC.